The 5 T cell receptor beta chains below come from one sample, sequenced in a study of T cell responses to AZD1222 COVID-19 vaccine. The assay was immunoSEQ multiplex PCR, and TCRdb's table has in-frame clones only and misses some. The table lists over 140,000 clones, with approximately 2% in the top ten. Sequenced sample: peripheral blood. These receptors came from an adult in good health.

This chain links TRBV2 with TRBJ2-2; 12 bases align to TRBD2. This CDR3 has 16 amino acids. Germline V CDR1 and CDR2: SNHLY, FYNNEI. Germline trimming cut 4 bases from V and 1 base from J; bases unmatched to any gene: 1. In DNA, the CDR3 is TGTGCCAGCAGTGCGACTAGCGGGGGGAACACCGGGGAGCTGTTTTTT. The encoded protein is CASSATSGGNTGELFF.

This chain connects TRBV6-4 to TRBJ1-2; possibly TRBD1 for D (5 bases). The CDR3 is 16 amino acids. Germline V gene lookup returns CDR1 MRHNA and CDR2 SNTAGT. Trimming left V 0 bases short and J 1 base short, with 12 bases between. In DNA, the CDR3 is TGTGCCAGCAGTGACTCGAGTCAGGGTCTTAACTATGGCTACACCTTC. Its translation is CASSDSSQGLNYGYTF.

The rearrangement links TRBV19 to TRBJ1-2, with D possibly being TRBD1 (5 bases). The CDR3 spans 14 residues. CDR1 and CDR2 from the germline V gene are LNHDA and SQIVND (reference sequence). Trimming took 8 bases from V and 2 from J, leaving 15 bases between them. CDR3 coding DNA: TGTGCCAGTGGGGACGGTCTTTCGAACTATGGCTACACCTTC. It specifies CASGDGLSNYGYTF.

The V and J genes are TRBV4-1 and TRBJ1-2; D is ambiguous. The CDR3 length is 13 residues. Trimming cost V 0 bases and J 4 bases, with 6 bases left between them. Germline values: CDR1 MGHRA, CDR2 YSYEKL. Here the CDR3 reads CASSQEGFYGYTF. As DNA, the CDR3 is TGCGCCAGCAGCCAAGAGGGATTCTATGGCTACACCTTC.

The J gene is TRBJ1-1, the V gene TRBV7-2, with 8 bases lining up with TRBD1. The length of the CDR3 is 17 residues. The germline V gene encodes CDR1 SGHTA and CDR2 FQGNSA. Trimming at V came to 7 bases and at J to 3 bases, leaving 16 bases not matched to a gene. Here the CDR3 reads CASTHDWAGGFDTEAFF. CDR3 sequence (DNA): TGTGCCAGCACCCACGACTGGGCAGGGGGCTTCGACACTGAAGCTTTCTTT. The full variable domain, its missing parts supplied by reference TRBV7-2 and TRBJ1-1, is GAGVSQSPSNKVTEKGKDVELRCDPISGHTALYWYRQSLGQGLEFLIYFQGNSAPDKSGLPSDRFSAERTGGSVSTLTIQRTQQEDSAVYLCASTHDWAGGFDTEAFFGQGTRLTVV.